This T cell receptor (beta chain) originates from a study of T cells in Graves' hyperthyroidism and ophthalmopathy. Study details: Once the initial diagnosis was made, peripheral blood was obtained before any treatment. Study results and caveats: Blood also held most thyroid clonotypes expanded beyond 0.001.

The investigators amplified TCR beta CDR3 regions from RNA transcripts. Using the HTBI primer set, a first-round RT-PCR was run on the TCR CDR3. Via MiXCR, TCRdb re-called the multiplex PCR reads, giving one row per CDR3 protein. Counted here are under 500,000 distinct CDR3 sequences, over 12% occurring once; the ten biggest clones make up around 27%. Ophthalmopathy patients showed a Clinical Activity Score of at least 3, NOSPECS grade of at least 4 and duration under 3 months. Trimming left V 1 base short and J 6 bases short, with 21 bases between. Germline V gene lookup returns CDR1 SGHTA and CDR2 FQGNSA. CDR3 length: 18 amino acids. On this clonotype: Its antigen is unknown.

This chain joins TRBV7-2 and TRBJ2-2; D perhaps matches TRBD1 (6 bases). The clonotype was recovered from a man aged 50 to 60 with Graves' ophthalmopathy. What was sequenced was blood. CDR3 protein: CASSLVLMSAGESGELFF. CDR3 bases: TGTGCCAGCAGCTTAGTGCTGATGTCGGCAGGGGAATCCGGGGAGCTGTTTTTT.